What follows are 11 T cell receptor beta chains derived from one specimen sequenced in a study of cytomegalovirus exposure and HLA in healthy donors. A multiplex PCR was run with 60 Vbeta primers and 13 Jbeta primers. The table came from immunoSEQ multiplex PCR; TCRdb's copy has only in-frame clones and leaves some out. The sample has over 100,000 clones; approximately 79% are singletons. The sample comprised PBMCs. The receptors were gathered from a male donor in good health and CMV-seronegative.

V and J are TRBV7-6 and TRBJ2-5; TRBD1 might be the D (6 bases). The V gene lost 6 bases and the J gene lost 5 bases, with 7 bases spanning the gap. The CDR3 spans 11 residues. Germline CDR1 SGHVS, CDR2 FNYEAQ. The CDR3 sequence is CASSDRETQYF. CDR3 in DNA: TGTGCCAGCAGTGACAGGGAGACCCAGTACTTC.

The rearrangement joins TRBV6-5 to TRBJ1-4; D unresolved. Trimming shortened V by 2 bases and J by 8 bases, and 9 bases separated the two germline ends. The CDR3 is 13 amino acids. Germline V CDR1 and CDR2: MNHEY, SVGAGI. In DNA, the CDR3 is TGTGCCAGCAGTTACGACGGGGAGGAAAAACTGTTTTTT. Translation gives CASSYDGEEKLFF.

The rearrangement links TRBV5-8 to TRBJ2-1; 8 nucleotides match TRBD1. In germline, CDR1 is SGHTS, CDR2 YDEGEE. The V gene end was trimmed by 0 bases and the J gene end by 9 bases; junction bases not matched to a gene: 11. This CDR3 spans 16 amino acids. Here the CDR3 DNA reads TGTGCCAGCAGCTTGGGGCCCAGGGGGCTAGGAGGTGAGCAGTTCTTC. As protein: CASSLGPRGLGGEQFF.

The rearrangement links TRBV10-3 to TRBJ1-5; D gene uncertain. Trimming left V 1 base short and J 0 bases short, with 10 bases between. Germline V CDR1 and CDR2: ENHRY, SYGVKD. The CDR3 runs to 16 residues. Here the CDR3 DNA reads TGTGCCATCAGTGAGTTTAACACGTATAGCAATCAGCCCCAGCATTTT. Protein product: CAISEFNTYSNQPQHF.

This chain uses TRBV11-3 with TRBJ2-7; possible D gene TRBD1, 6 bases. The CDR3 has 14 residues. The V end lost 7 bases, the J end lost 1 base, and 14 bases lay between the germline ends. Germline V CDR1 and CDR2: SGHNT, YENEEA. CDR3 DNA: TGTGCCAGCACCCCTCAGGACAGTTCCTACGAGCAGTACTTC. Protein: CASTPQDSSYEQYF.

With regard to this clone: The same CDR3 also results from other DNA sequences found in this sample. Written as DNA, the CDR3 is TGTGCCAGTAGCAGACAGGGGAACACTGAAGCTTTCTTT. It codes for CASSRQGNTEAFF. The V gene is TRBV19, the J gene TRBJ1-1; 7 bases match TRBD1. Trimming cost V 6 bases and J 1 base; bases outside gene matches: 2. Per the germline V gene, CDR1 is LNHDA and CDR2 is SQIVND (reference sequence). The CDR3 extends over 13 amino acids.

This chain uses TRBV5-5 with TRBJ2-7; maybe TRBD1 (6 bases). V was trimmed by 7 bases and J by 5 bases, leaving 19 bases between them. The length of the CDR3 is 14 residues. Germline V gene lookup returns CDR1 SGHKS and CDR2 YYEKEE (reference sequence). As DNA, the CDR3 is TGTGCCAGCGAGTCCGTCAGGGGATCTCACGAGCAGTACTTC. Translating it yields CASESVRGSHEQYF.

The chain links TRBV27 to TRBJ1-6; 7 positions agree with TRBD1. CDR3 length: 14 amino acids. Germline V lookup: CDR1 MNHEY, CDR2 SMNVEV (reference sequence). The ends lost 5 bases at V and 9 bases at J; junction bases unmatched: 7. In DNA, the CDR3 is TGTGCCAGCAGTGTTACAGGGGTGGGTTCACCCCTCCACTTT. It encodes CASSVTGVGSPLHF.

The rearrangement links TRBV6-1 to TRBJ2-5; TRBD2 matches 11 bases. Per the germline V gene, CDR1 is MNHNS and CDR2 is SASEGT. V was pared by 1 base and J by 5 bases, with 12 bases of the junction left unmatched. This CDR3 spans 18 amino acids. The chain's CDR3 is CASSEGGDSGGARETQYF. CDR3 sequence (DNA): TGTGCCAGCAGTGAAGGAGGCGATAGCGGGGGGGCCCGGGAGACCCAGTACTTC.

This chain uses TRBV9 with TRBJ2-7; TRBD1 matches 9 bases. Germline V gene sequence: CDR1 SGDLS, CDR2 YYNGEE. J gave up 4 bases and V 0 bases, and 11 bases lay outside the gene matches. This CDR3 is built from 17 residues. CDR3 in amino acids: CASSVGLRDREGYEQYF. The CDR3, as DNA: TGTGCCAGCAGCGTAGGACTACGGGACAGGGAAGGGTACGAGCAGTACTTC.

The chain is built from TRBV6-6 and TRBJ2-3; D is unresolved. Trimming left V 0 bases short and J 0 bases short, with 4 bases between. Germline V lookup: CDR1 MNHNY, CDR2 SVGAGI (reference sequence). This CDR3 has 14 residues. CDR3 DNA sequence: TGTGCCAGCAGTTACTCGCGAAGCACAGATACGCAGTATTTT. The encoded protein is CASSYSRSTDTQYF.